The clone carrying this TCR beta chain occurred once. These data come from a study of blood T cell repertoires in COVID-19. The wider study: COVID-19 samples, acute and convalescent, were from the United States, Italy and Spain.

Per the authors' pipeline: The authors estimated nucleated cell counts from reference gene primer amplification. Method: immunoSEQ multiplex PCR; TCRdb's copy keeps in-frame clones and lacks some. Clone size and V and J calls were adopted from that table, with D and trimming inferred from the DNA. The table includes 130,000 to 150,000 clones, more than 70% detected once. The sequenced material came from peripheral blood. This receptor was identified in a man aged 50-60 years with active or convalescent COVID-19.

In DNA form, the CDR3 reads TGTGCCAGCAGCGTAGATAGTCTAAAGCATGAGCAGTTCTTC. As protein: CASSVDSLKHEQFF. V usage is TRBV9 and J usage is TRBJ2-1; D gene ambiguous. Germline V gene data show CDR1 as SGDLS and CDR2 as YYNGEE. The CDR3 extends over 14 amino acids. Between the trimmed V and J ends, which lost 0 bases and 8 bases, there was a span of 12 bases.